This is a list of T cell receptor beta chains from one sample in a study of T cells in Graves' hyperthyroidism and ophthalmopathy. Each CDR3 protein gets one entry after TCRdb re-called the multiplex PCR reads with MiXCR. The table has 460,000 or so distinct CDR3 sequences, approximately 15% seen once. Input material: blood. The receptor source for this set is a woman between 18 and 29 years old with Graves' hyperthyroidism. CDR3s include the opening cysteine and the closing phenylalanine or tryptophan. A D gene is named only where the DNA matches it firmly. Some rows mark clone size as missing; the rest say once, few, many or name a class of expanded clone.

V gene	D gene	clone size	J gene	CDR3 DNA	CDR3 protein
TRBV5-1	.	.	TRBJ1-6	TGCGCCAGCAGCTTGGCCCCAGACTATAATTCACCCCTCCACTTT	CASSLAPDYNSPLHF
TRBV29-1	TRBD1	many	TRBJ2-5	TGCAGCGTTGCCGGGACAGGAGAAGAGACCCAGTACTTC	CSVAGTGEETQYF
TRBV12-3/TRBV12-4	TRBD2	many	TRBJ2-2	TGTGCCAGCAGTTTCGTTGCGGGAGTTGACACCGGGGAGCTGTTTTTT	CASSFVAGVDTGELFF
TRBV29-1	.	.	TRBJ1-3	TGCAGCGTTGCCCCAGGGGCCTCTGGAAACACCATATATTTT	CSVAPGASGNTIYF
TRBV7-2	TRBD2	few	TRBJ2-1	TGTGCCAGCAGCTATAGCGGGAGGGCAAATGAGCAGTTCTTC	CASSYSGRANEQFF
TRBV15	.	.	TRBJ1-1	TGTGCCACCAGCCGGGGGGGCCTAGGTGAAGCTTTCTTT	CATSRGGLGEAFF
TRBV28	.	many	TRBJ2-6	TGTGCCATGTCGACTAGAGGAAACACTGGGGCCAACGTCCTGACTTTC	CAMSTRGNTGANVLTF
TRBV20-1	TRBD2	few	TRBJ2-3	TGCAGTGCTCAACGGGGCGGGAGGCCCATCAGCACAGATACGCAGTATTTT	CSAQRGGRPISTDTQYF
TRBV3-1	TRBD1	.	TRBJ1-2	TGTGCCAGCAGCCTCCGGACAGGGGGGGACTATGGCTACACCTTC	CASSLRTGGDYGYTF
TRBV3-1	TRBD2	many	TRBJ2-2	TGTGCCAGCAGCCAAGCTAGCGGGAGTTACACCGGGGAGCTGTTTTTT	CASSQASGSYTGELFF
TRBV25-1	.	.	TRBJ2-7	TGTGCCAGCAGTGAATATACGAGGGACGAGCAGTACTTC	CASSEYTRDEQYF
TRBV7-3	.	many	TRBJ2-1	TGTGCCAGCAGCCCTTATAACAATGAGCAGTTCTTC	CASSPYNNEQFF
TRBV7-2	TRBD2	.	TRBJ2-2	TGTGCCAGTAGCGGGACGGGGGTGGGGGAGCTGTTTTTT	CASSGTGVGELFF
TRBV11-1	.	many	TRBJ1-2	TGTGCCAGCAGCCAAGATCAGACAGCCGCCTCCTACACCTTC	CASSQDQTAASYTF
TRBV30	.	many	TRBJ1-3	TGTGCCCGCGGGACCGACGGAAACACCATATATTTT	CARGTDGNTIYF
TRBV4-1	.	.	TRBJ1-1	TGCGCCAGCAGCCAACTCCGGGCGAACACTGAAGCTTTCTTT	CASSQLRANTEAFF
TRBV7-9	.	few	TRBJ2-7	TGTGCCAGCAGCTTGGACTTCAGCTCCTACGAGCAGTACTTC	CASSLDFSSYEQYF